This TCR beta chain was observed in a study of CD8+ T cells in alopecia areata. Treatment in this sample: oral pan-JAK inhibitor, 5-10 mg twice daily. This CDR3 is 12 amino acids long. Germline CDR1 SGHNT, CDR2 YYREEE (reference sequence). The V end was cut by 5 bases, the J end by 2 bases, with 7 bases between. Extracted from the samples, RNA was reverse transcribed into cDNA to serve as the sequencing template. Using immunoSEQ multiplex PCR, the repertoire was profiled, and TCRdb retains in-frame clones only, with some absent. The data show more than 95,000 clones, with around 86% seen just once and approximately 12% held by the top ten.

The genes are TRBV5-4 and TRBJ2-5; tentatively, D is TRBD1 (6 bases). The sequence was obtained from a human donor with alopecia areata. Material: CD8+ T cells sorted from blood, obtained between weeks 30 and 35, from a patient treated with tofacitinib. The CDR3 DNA reads TGTGCCAGCAGAGGACAGCAAGAGACCCAGTACTTC. Translating gives CASRGQQETQYF.